The T cell receptor (beta chain) described here comes from a study of identifying expanded T cells in peripheral blood. Overall study results and limits: Differentially abundant clones: roughly 1.2 between replicates, roughly 16 at roughly 15 days, over 18 at four. Roughly two-week clone count variance significantly increased as total template count grew.

Here immunoSEQ multiplex PCR was the method, and the copy in TCRdb shows in-frame clones only, minus some. Among 58,000 or so clones listed, around 81% were seen once. With regard to this clone: Its target is not known.

Trimming stripped 4 bases from V and 8 bases from J, with 15 bases between. CDR1 SQVTM and CDR2 ANQGSEA come from the germline V gene. There are 12 residues in the CDR3. The chain links TRBV29-1 to TRBJ2-7; D call uncertain. The sample was blood. The clonotype originates from a person aged 18 to 75 in good health. The CDR3 DNA follows: TGCAGCGTTGTTCGGACCTACAACCAGCAGTACGTC. This encodes CSVVRTYNQQYV.